This TCR beta chain emerged from a study of blood T cell repertoires in COVID-19. The wider study: Material from acute and convalescent COVID-19 was sourced from the United States, Italy and Spain.

The V segment lost 2 bases and the J segment 5 bases; nucleotides outside the gene matches: 4. Per germline, CDR1 KGHSH and CDR2 LQKENI. This CDR3 region has 15 residues. In the authors' workflow: Amplifying reference gene primers gave estimates of nucleated cell counts. Clones were sequenced by immunoSEQ multiplex PCR, and TCRdb holds only the in-frame ones, with some missing. For V, J and clone size, that table is used; D and trimming come from the DNA. The sample consists of 70,000 or so clones, over 60% of them appearing once. The chain carries TRBV18 and TRBJ1-1; 11 nucleotides align to TRBD1. Specimen: peripheral blood. The clonotype was recovered from a man between 60 and 75 years old with COVID-19, enrolled during active disease. The CDR3 here is CASSPGTGGETEAFF. CDR3 bases: TGTGCCAGCTCACCAGGGACAGGGGGTGAGACTGAAGCTTTCTTT.